A single sample is the source of the 12 T cell receptor beta chains below, sequenced in a study of blood T cell repertoires in COVID-19. Some clones are missing from TCRdb's copy, which holds only in-frame ones; the method was immunoSEQ multiplex PCR. The top ten hold 7% to 10% of the sample, which has around 200,000 clones, around 88% seen once. Sequencing was carried out using peripheral blood. The receptors derive from a woman in her fifties or sixties with acute or convalescent COVID-19.

The chain employs TRBV6-6 and TRBJ1-2; D not resolved. The ends were cut back, 2 bases at V and 2 bases at J, with 9 bases in the middle. Germline values: CDR1 MNHNY, CDR2 SVGAGI (reference sequence). This CDR3 contains 14 residues. The CDR3, as DNA: TGTGCCAGCAGTTACGGATCGGGGAACTATGGCTACACCTTC. This codes for CASSYGSGNYGYTF.

Written as DNA, the CDR3 is TGTGCCAGCAGCGTAGCTGGGGACAGGGGGCCCACTAACAACCTGAACACTGAAGCTTTCTTT. It yields the protein CASSVAGDRGPTNNLNTEAFF. This chain joins TRBV9 and TRBJ1-1, with 12 bases aligning to TRBD1. The CDR3 covers 21 residues. In germline, CDR1 is SGDLS, CDR2 YYNGEE. J was trimmed by 0 bases and V by 0 bases; bases with no gene match: 15.

This clone was picked up a small number of times. The V gene is TRBV5-8, the J gene TRBJ2-7; TRBD2 matches 7 bases. Germline V gives CDR1 SGHTS, CDR2 YDEGEE. V was clipped by 0 bases and J by 3 bases; unmatched bases: 3. The CDR3 sequence is 14 residues long. The CDR3 sequence is CASSLVGGNYEQYF. As DNA, the CDR3 is TGTGCCAGCAGCTTGGTGGGGGGGAACTACGAGCAGTACTTC.

This sequence joins TRBV5-4 and TRBJ2-1; 13 bases agree with TRBD2. The CDR3 totals 17 residues. The germline gives CDR1 SGHNT, CDR2 YYREEE (reference sequence). The junction had 9 bases not matched to a gene; V was cut back by 2 bases and J by 7 bases. The DNA for the CDR3 is TGTGCCAGCAGCTTCACAAGGACTAGCGGGAGATCAAATGAGCAGTTCTTC. Its translation: CASSFTRTSGRSNEQFF. The variable domain in full, with the rest retrieved from reference TRBV5-4 and TRBJ2-1, is ETGVTQSPTHLIKTRGQQVTLRCSSQSGHNTVSWYQQALGQGPQFIFQYYREEENGRGNFPPRFSGLQFPNYSSELNVNALELDDSALYLCASSFTRTSGRSNEQFFGPGTRLTVL.

The rearrangement links TRBV9 to TRBJ1-3, with D unclear. The ends were cut back, 0 bases at V and 0 bases at J, with 10 bases in the middle. The CDR3 covers 16 residues. The germline V gene encodes CDR1 SGDLS and CDR2 YYNGEE. CDR3: CASSVEGVHSGNTIYF. CDR3 sequence (DNA): TGTGCCAGCAGCGTAGAGGGAGTACACTCTGGAAACACCATATATTTT.

The rearrangement joins TRBV27 to TRBJ2-3; possible D gene TRBD2, 6 bases. The CDR3 loop spans 14 amino acids. V was cut by 4 bases and J by 2 bases, with 10 bases left in between. Per germline, CDR1 MNHEY and CDR2 SMNVEV (reference sequence). The CDR3 spells CASSSGRITDTQYF. The CDR3 DNA reads as TGTGCCAGCAGTTCCGGGAGAATCACAGATACGCAGTATTTT.

This chain links TRBV7-9 with TRBJ1-6, with a weak D call TRBD1 (6 bases). Germline loops: CDR1 SEHNR, CDR2 FQNEAQ (reference sequence). Trimming pared 4 bases from V and 6 bases from J, leaving 25 bases between. CDR3 length: 19 amino acids. The CDR3: CASSSMGTSETEGNSPLHF. The CDR3 region has the DNA TGTGCCAGCAGCTCTATGGGGACATCCGAAACCGAGGGTAATTCACCCCTCCACTTT. Looking up the rest from reference TRBV7-9 and TRBJ1-6 gives the full variable domain: DTGVSQNPRHKITKRGQNVTFRCDPISEHNRLYWYRQTLGQGPEFLTYFQNEAQLEKSRLLSDRFSAERPKGSFSTLEIQRTEQGDSAMYLCASSSMGTSETEGNSPLHFGNGTRLTVT.

V and J are TRBV20-1 and TRBJ1-1; no clear D. The CDR3 extends over 13 amino acids. The germline gives CDR1 DFQATT, CDR2 SNEGSKA (reference sequence). Trimming shortened V by 3 bases and J by 4 bases, and 12 bases separated the two germline ends. CDR3 amino acids: CSASRGWSTEAFF. As DNA, the CDR3 is TGCAGTGCTAGTCGCGGATGGAGCACTGAAGCTTTCTTT.

The genes are TRBV7-3 and TRBJ2-2, with 9 nucleotides matching TRBD1. V gave up 4 bases and J gave up 5 bases; unmatched junction bases: 14. Germline-derived CDR1 and CDR2 are SGHTA and FQGTGA. CDR3 length: 18 residues. The chain's CDR3 is CASSSRYRNRGHTGELFF. CDR3 sequence (DNA): TGTGCCAGCAGCTCCCGATACCGAAACAGGGGGCATACCGGGGAGCTGTTTTTT.

This rearrangement joins TRBV2 to TRBJ1-2, with 10 bases fitting TRBD1. The CDR3 loop spans 15 amino acids. CDR1 SNHLY and CDR2 FYNNEI come from the germline V gene. V dropped 5 bases and J dropped 2; count of bases not matched to a gene: 5. CDR3 coding DNA: TGTGCCAGCAGTACCCGACAGGGGGCCAACTATGGCTACACCTTC. Translated: CASSTRQGANYGYTF.

This clone was detected a few times. The chain combines TRBV21-1 with TRBJ1-1. TRBV21-1 is a recognized pseudogene. This CDR3 region has 13 residues. The DNA for the CDR3 is TGTGCCAGCAGCCTCCCTGGGGGGGCTGAAGCTTTCTTT. It specifies CASSLPGGAEAFF.

The V gene is TRBV5-1, the J gene TRBJ2-5; a weak D match, TRBD2 (6 bases). The V end was cut by 0 bases, the J end by 5 bases, with 14 bases between. Germline lookup yields CDR1 SGHRS and CDR2 YFSETQ. The CDR3 loop spans 15 amino acids. CDR3 nucleotides: TGCGCCAGCAGCTTGGGACACCCCGGAGGGGAGACCCAGTACTTC. Encoded protein: CASSLGHPGGETQYF.